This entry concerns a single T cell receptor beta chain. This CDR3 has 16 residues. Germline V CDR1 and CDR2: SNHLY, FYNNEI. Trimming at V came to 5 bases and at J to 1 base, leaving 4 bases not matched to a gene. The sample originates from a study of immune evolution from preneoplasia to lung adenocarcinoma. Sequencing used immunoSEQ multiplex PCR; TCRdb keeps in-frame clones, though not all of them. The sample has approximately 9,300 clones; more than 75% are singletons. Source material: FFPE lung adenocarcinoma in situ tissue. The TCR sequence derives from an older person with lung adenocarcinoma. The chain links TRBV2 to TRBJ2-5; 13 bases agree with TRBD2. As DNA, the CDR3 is TGTGCCAGCAGTCCGGGACTAGCGGGGCTCCAAGAGACCCAGTACTTC. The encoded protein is CASSPGLAGLQETQYF.